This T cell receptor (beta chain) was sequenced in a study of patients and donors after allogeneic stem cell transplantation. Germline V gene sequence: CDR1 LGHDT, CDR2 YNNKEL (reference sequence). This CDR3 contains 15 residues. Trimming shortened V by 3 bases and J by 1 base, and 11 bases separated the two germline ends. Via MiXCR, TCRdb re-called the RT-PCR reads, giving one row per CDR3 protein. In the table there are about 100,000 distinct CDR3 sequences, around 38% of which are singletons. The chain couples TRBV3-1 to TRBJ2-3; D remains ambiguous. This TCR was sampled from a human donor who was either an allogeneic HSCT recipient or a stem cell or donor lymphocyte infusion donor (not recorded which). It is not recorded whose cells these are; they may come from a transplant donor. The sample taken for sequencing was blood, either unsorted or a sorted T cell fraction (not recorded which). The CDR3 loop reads CASSQSRMGTDTQYF. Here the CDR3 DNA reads TGTGCCAGCAGCCAGTCTCGTATGGGCACAGATACGCAGTATTTT.